This T cell receptor beta chain originates from a study of Tregs in tolerant kidney transplant recipients (dated by TCRdb to between 2018 and 2020). Regarding the study in general: TCRbeta sequencing was used in the study to identify donor-specific regulatory T cells before combined kidney and bone marrow transplantation, and the identified cells were then tracked after transplant. TCRbeta repertoire sequencing was used in a few healthy controls to compare several methods for expanding Tregs specific for an allogeneic donor. What the study reported, not specific to this receptor: Biological reproducibility was not directly addressed, though technical replication error appeared minimal. The study was limited by small patient numbers, and the findings need validation in larger populations and under other immunosuppression protocols. Expanding Tregs with activated donor B cells appeared to identify the most biologically relevant and donor-specific TCRbeta repertoire.

The CDR3 holds 15 amino acids from the cysteine to the phenylalanine. Only the CDR3 DNA stays, 45 bases, in frame from base 1. CDR1 SGHRS and CDR2 YFSETQ were looked up in the germline V gene. Trimming takes 4 bases off V and 0 bases off J; junction bases not matched to a gene: 6. In regard to this clone: Its antigen is currently not known. Base-call qualities are not available, and no considerably larger clone is one nucleotide away.

Genomic DNA was extracted from sorted cells with the QIAGEN DNeasy Blood and Tissue Kit for TCRbeta CDR3 sequencing. High-throughput TCRbeta CDR3 sequencing, which included PCR amplification with bias correction and internal controls, was done commercially through immunoSEQ. The study's own analysis went as follows. Unique productive TCRbeta sequences were defined by CDR3 nucleotide sequence where primers matched, otherwise by CDR3 amino acid sequence with Vbeta and Jbeta genes. Sorting error was corrected by removing sequences shared between sorted populations at a frequency ratio of 2:1 or less, and the remaining shared sequences were assigned to the higher population. A sequence was defined as donor-reactive if the sequence was expanded at least 5-fold in CFSE-low cells compared with unstimulated cells and had a frequency of at least 0.01% in CFSE-low cells. Repertoire divergence was quantified by Jensen-Shannon divergence calculated from the top 100 TCRbeta sequences ranked by frequency. When a sample had multiple sequencing runs, each run was corrected for sorting error separately and the runs were then pooled. TCRdb re-hosts the immuneACCESS table, in-frame sequences only. Its copies lack some clones; in the studies checked, an unresolved V gene accounts for under half of them, and the cause for the rest is not known. The DNA was the basis for D and trimming; V, J and clone size are from that table. This sample is represented by some 240,000 clones; roughly 84% of them were singletons. The top ten hold about 0.68% of the sample.

Thawed PBMCs were FACS-sorted into unstimulated Tregs (CD4+CD25+CD127-), CD4+ non-Tregs (CD4+CD25-), CD4 cells and CD8 cells. Blood from healthy controls was obtained either from healthy volunteers or as purchased buffy coats. Healthy control blood was processed to PBMCs by Ficoll density gradient and cryopreserved, and patient PBMCs were collected before and after transplant. Input material: CD4+ T cells from blood. The chain is assembled from TRBV5-1 and TRBJ1-2; TRBD1 lines up with 7 middle nucleotides. The clonotype was recovered from a human donor in good health. Read as DNA, the sequence is TGCGCCAGCAGCAAGAGACAGGGATCTAACTATGGCTACACCTTC. It encodes CASSKRQGSNYGYTF.